These 10 T cell receptor beta chains originate from one sample sequenced in a study of T cell responses to AZD1222 COVID-19 vaccine. Sequencing was performed with immunoSEQ multiplex PCR; in TCRdb, only in-frame clones are kept and a portion is missing. This sample has 43,000 or so clones; roughly 88% occur once, and the top ten carry 30% to 45%. The sequencing here drew on peripheral blood, taken 28 days after the second AZD1222 dose. The receptors derive from an adult who received the AZD1222 COVID-19 vaccine.

CDR3 region: CASSYPDRTSSYEQYF. Here the CDR3 DNA reads TGTGCCAGCAGCTACCCGGACAGGACGAGCTCCTACGAGCAGTACTTC. This rearrangement joins TRBV11-2 to TRBJ2-7, with 7 bases aligning to TRBD1. Germline V gene sequence: CDR1 SGHAT, CDR2 FQNNGV. The CDR3 loop spans 16 amino acids. Unmatched junction bases numbered 9, after V lost 4 bases and J lost 0 bases.

The rearrangement links TRBV5-8 to TRBJ1-2; 9 bases are a match to TRBD1. Germline V gives CDR1 SGHTS, CDR2 YDEGEE. V gave up 4 bases and J gave up 4 bases; unmatched junction bases: 8. The CDR3 loop spans 15 amino acids. The CDR3 spells CASSASGTGIYGYTF. CDR3 in DNA: TGTGCCAGCAGCGCATCCGGGACAGGGATCTATGGCTACACCTTC.

This sequence joins TRBV5-1 and TRBJ1-5; perhaps TRBD1 as D (5 bases). There are 13 residues in the CDR3. V was cut by 4 bases and J by 5 bases, with 10 bases left in between. Germline CDR1 SGHRS, CDR2 YFSETQ. The CDR3 spells CASSVGADQPQHF. CDR3 DNA sequence: TGCGCCAGCAGCGTTGGGGCGGATCAGCCCCAGCATTTT.

The gene calls are TRBV6-4 and TRBJ1-6; the D is unclear. The V and J ends lost 0 bases and 7 bases respectively, with 7 bases between them. The CDR3 spans 14 residues. From germline, CDR1 is MRHNA and CDR2 SNTAGT. The CDR3 nucleotides read TGTGCCAGCAGTGACTCTTGGGAAAATTCACCCCTCCACTTT. Its protein product is CASSDSWENSPLHF.

The V gene is TRBV7-2, the J gene TRBJ2-1, with D perhaps assigned TRBD1 or TRBD2 (5 bases each). In germline, CDR1 is SGHTA, CDR2 FQGNSA. The V gene lost 0 bases and the J gene lost 2 bases, with 8 bases spanning the gap. This CDR3 comprises 15 residues. CDR3 sequence (DNA): TGTGCCAGCAGCTTAGCGGGGGATACCTACAATGAGCAGTTCTTC. Residues: CASSLAGDTYNEQFF. The entire variable domain, with the rest obtained from reference TRBV7-2 and TRBJ2-1, is as follows: GAGVSQSPSNKVTEKGKDVELRCDPISGHTALYWYRQSLGQGLEFLIYFQGNSAPDKSGLPSDRFSAERTGGSVSTLTIQRTQQEDSAVYLCASSLAGDTYNEQFFGPGTRLTVL.

The count of this clone is one. The chain combines TRBV6-6 with TRBJ1-5, with TRBD1 matching 9 bases. This CDR3 contains 17 residues. Germline CDR1 reads MNHNY; CDR2 reads SVGAGI (reference sequence). V shed 5 bases and J 7 bases; nucleotides not matched to a gene: 15. CDR3 bases: TGTGCCAGCAGTCACGCCGGGACAGGGTGGGTTGGACAGCCCCAGCATTTT. Its translation is CASSHAGTGWVGQPQHF.

V gene TRBV6-5 combines with J gene TRBJ2-7, with no clear D. The germline V gene encodes CDR1 MNHEY and CDR2 SVGAGI. Trimming removed 2 bases at V and 8 bases at J, with 7 bases between. The CDR3 contains 11 residues. CDR3 in DNA: TGTGCCAGCAGTTACCAGGAGAAGCAGTACTTC. This gives the protein CASSYQEKQYF.

The J gene is TRBJ2-3, the V gene TRBV5-6; no reliable D call. Trimming pared 1 base from V and 5 bases from J, leaving 8 bases between. The CDR3 sequence is 13 residues long. In germline, CDR1 is SGHDT, CDR2 YYEEEE. This CDR3 is CASSLIGVDTQYF. CDR3 sequence (DNA): TGTGCCAGCAGCTTGATTGGGGTAGATACGCAGTATTTT.

This chain uses TRBV12-3 or TRBV12-4 with TRBJ2-1, with TRBD1 identical over 10 bases. CDR3 size: 13 residues. CDR3 loop: CAGGTGAYNEQFF. CDR3 DNA sequence: TGTGCGGGGGGGACAGGGGCCTACAATGAGCAGTTCTTC.

The chain is built from TRBV7-7 and TRBJ2-1; maybe TRBD2 (6 bases). The germline V and J ends were trimmed by 3 bases and 8 bases, with 14 bases remaining between them. Germline V gene lookup returns CDR1 SSHAT and CDR2 FNYEAQ (reference sequence). This CDR3 is built from 14 residues. CDR3 amino acids: CASSLGGGIDEQFF. CDR3 nucleotides: TGTGCCAGCAGCTTGGGGGGTGGGATCGATGAGCAGTTCTTC.